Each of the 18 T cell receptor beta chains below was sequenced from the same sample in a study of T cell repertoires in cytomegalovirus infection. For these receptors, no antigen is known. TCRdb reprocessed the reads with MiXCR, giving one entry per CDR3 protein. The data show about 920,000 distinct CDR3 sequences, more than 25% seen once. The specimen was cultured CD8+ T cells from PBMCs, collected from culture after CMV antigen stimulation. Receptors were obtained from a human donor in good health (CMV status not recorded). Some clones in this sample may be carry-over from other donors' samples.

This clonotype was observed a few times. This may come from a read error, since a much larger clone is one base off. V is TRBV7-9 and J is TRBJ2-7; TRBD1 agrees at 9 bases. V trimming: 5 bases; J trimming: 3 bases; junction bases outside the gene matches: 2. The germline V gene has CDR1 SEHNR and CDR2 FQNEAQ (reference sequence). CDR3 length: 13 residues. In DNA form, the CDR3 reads TGTGCCAGCAGCCCGACAGGGGGCTACGAGCAGTACGTC. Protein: CASSPTGGYEQYV.

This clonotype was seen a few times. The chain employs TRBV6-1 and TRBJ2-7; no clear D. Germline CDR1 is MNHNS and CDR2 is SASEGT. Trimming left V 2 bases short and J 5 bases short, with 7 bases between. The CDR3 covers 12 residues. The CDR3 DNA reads TGTGCCAGCAGTGAACCCGGCGACGAGCAGTACTTC. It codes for CASSEPGDEQYF.

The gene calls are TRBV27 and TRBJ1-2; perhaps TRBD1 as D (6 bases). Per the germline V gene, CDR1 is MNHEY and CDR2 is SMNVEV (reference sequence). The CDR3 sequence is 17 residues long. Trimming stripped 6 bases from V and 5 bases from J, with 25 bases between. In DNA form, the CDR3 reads TGTGCCAGCAGATTTTCAACAGGGACCTCAGCGCCTTATGGCTACACCTTC. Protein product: CASRFSTGTSAPYGYTF.

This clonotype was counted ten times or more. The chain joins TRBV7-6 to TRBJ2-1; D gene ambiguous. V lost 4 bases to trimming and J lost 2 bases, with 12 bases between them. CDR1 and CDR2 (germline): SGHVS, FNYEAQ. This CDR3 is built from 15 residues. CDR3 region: CASSYERDAYNEQFF. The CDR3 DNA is TGTGCCAGCAGCTACGAGCGCGACGCCTACAATGAGCAGTTCTTC.

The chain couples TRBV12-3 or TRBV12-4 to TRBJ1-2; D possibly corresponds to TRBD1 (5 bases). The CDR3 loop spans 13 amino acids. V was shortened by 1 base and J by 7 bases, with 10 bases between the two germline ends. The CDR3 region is CASSLEGSLGYTF. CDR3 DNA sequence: TGTGCCAGCAGTTTAGAGGGGTCTCTTGGCTACACCTTC.

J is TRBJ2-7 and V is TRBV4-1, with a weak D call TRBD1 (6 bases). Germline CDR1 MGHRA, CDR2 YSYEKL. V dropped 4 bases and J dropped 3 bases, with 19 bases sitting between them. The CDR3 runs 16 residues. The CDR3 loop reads CASSRLGDTELYEQYF. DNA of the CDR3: TGCGCCAGCAGCCGTTTGGGGGACACCGAACTCTACGAGCAGTACTTC.

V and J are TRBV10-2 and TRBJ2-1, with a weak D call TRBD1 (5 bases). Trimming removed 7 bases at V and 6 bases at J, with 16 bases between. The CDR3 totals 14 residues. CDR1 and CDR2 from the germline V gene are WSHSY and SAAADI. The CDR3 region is CASTNPGQANEQFF. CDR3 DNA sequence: TGCGCCAGCACCAACCCAGGGCAGGCCAATGAGCAGTTCTTC.

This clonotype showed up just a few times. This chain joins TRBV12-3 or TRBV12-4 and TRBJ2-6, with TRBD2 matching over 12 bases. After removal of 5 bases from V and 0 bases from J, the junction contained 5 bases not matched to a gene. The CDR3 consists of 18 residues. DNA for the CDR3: TGTGCCAGCAGTCGACTAGCGGGGGAATACTCTGGGGCCAACGTCCTGACTTTC. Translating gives CASSRLAGEYSGANVLTF.

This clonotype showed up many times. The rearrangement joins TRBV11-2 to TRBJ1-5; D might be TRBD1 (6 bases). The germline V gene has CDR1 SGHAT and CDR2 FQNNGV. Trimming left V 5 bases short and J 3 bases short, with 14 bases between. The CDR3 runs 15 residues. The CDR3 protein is CASSPGGGINQPQHF. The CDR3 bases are TGTGCCAGCAGCCCCGGAGGGGGGATCAATCAGCCCCAGCATTTT.

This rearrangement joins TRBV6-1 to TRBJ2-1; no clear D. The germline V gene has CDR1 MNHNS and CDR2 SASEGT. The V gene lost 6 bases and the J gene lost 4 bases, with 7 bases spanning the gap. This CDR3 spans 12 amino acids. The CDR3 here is CASRRTYNEQFF. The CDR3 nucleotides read TGTGCCAGCAGGCGGACGTACAATGAGCAGTTCTTC.

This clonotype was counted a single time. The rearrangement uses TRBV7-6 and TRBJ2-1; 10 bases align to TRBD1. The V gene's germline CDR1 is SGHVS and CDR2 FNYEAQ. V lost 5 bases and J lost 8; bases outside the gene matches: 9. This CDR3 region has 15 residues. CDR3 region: CASSPGTGASDEQFF. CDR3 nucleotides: TGTGCCAGCAGCCCGGGGACAGGGGCCTCAGATGAGCAGTTCTTC.

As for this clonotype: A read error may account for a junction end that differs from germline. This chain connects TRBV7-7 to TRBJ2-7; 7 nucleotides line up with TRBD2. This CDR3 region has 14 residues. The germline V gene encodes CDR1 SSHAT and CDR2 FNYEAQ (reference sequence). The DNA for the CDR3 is TGTGCTAGCAGCCCCGGGGAGGGGCACTACGAGCAGTACTTC. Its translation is CASSPGEGHYEQYF.

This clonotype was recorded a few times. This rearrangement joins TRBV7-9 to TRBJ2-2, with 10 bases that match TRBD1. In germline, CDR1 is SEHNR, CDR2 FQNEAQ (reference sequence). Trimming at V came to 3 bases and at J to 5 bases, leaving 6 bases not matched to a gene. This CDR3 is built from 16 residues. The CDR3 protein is CASSFRQGARTGELFF. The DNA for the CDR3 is TGTGCCAGCAGCTTTAGACAGGGGGCGCGAACCGGGGAGCTGTTTTTT.

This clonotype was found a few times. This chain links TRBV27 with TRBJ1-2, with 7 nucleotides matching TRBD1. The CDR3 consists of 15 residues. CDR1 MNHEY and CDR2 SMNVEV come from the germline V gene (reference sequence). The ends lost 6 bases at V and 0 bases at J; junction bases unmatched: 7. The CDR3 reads CASSRRDRPNYGYTF. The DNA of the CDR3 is TGTGCCAGCAGCCGCCGGGACAGACCTAACTATGGCTACACCTTC.

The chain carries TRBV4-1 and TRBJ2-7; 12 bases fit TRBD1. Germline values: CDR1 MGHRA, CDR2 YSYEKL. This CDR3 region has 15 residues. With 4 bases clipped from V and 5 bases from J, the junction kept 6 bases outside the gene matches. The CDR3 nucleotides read TGCGCCAGCAGCCGTCGGGACAGGGGGCCCCACGAGCAGTACTTC. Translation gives CASSRRDRGPHEQYF.

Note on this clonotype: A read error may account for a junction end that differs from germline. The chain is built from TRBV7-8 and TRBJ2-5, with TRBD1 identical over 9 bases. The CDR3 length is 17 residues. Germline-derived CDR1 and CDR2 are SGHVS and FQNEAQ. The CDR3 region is CASTLSRTGEYEETQYF. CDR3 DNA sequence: TGTGCCAGCACCTTAAGCAGGACAGGGGAATATGAGGAGACCCAGTACTTC.

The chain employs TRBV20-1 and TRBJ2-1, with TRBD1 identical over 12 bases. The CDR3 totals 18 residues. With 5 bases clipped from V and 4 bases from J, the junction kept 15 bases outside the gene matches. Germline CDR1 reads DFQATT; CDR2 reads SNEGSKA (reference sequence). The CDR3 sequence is CSAPNRDRGPSRYNEQFF. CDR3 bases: TGCAGTGCTCCAAACCGGGACAGGGGGCCCTCAAGGTACAATGAGCAGTTCTTC.

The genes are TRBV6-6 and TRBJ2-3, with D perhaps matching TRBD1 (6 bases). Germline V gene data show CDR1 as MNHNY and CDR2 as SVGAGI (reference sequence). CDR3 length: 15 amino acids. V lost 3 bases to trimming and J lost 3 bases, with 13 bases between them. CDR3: CASSYWTAGTDTQYF. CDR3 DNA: TGTGCCAGCAGTTATTGGACAGCTGGGACAGATACGCAGTATTTT.